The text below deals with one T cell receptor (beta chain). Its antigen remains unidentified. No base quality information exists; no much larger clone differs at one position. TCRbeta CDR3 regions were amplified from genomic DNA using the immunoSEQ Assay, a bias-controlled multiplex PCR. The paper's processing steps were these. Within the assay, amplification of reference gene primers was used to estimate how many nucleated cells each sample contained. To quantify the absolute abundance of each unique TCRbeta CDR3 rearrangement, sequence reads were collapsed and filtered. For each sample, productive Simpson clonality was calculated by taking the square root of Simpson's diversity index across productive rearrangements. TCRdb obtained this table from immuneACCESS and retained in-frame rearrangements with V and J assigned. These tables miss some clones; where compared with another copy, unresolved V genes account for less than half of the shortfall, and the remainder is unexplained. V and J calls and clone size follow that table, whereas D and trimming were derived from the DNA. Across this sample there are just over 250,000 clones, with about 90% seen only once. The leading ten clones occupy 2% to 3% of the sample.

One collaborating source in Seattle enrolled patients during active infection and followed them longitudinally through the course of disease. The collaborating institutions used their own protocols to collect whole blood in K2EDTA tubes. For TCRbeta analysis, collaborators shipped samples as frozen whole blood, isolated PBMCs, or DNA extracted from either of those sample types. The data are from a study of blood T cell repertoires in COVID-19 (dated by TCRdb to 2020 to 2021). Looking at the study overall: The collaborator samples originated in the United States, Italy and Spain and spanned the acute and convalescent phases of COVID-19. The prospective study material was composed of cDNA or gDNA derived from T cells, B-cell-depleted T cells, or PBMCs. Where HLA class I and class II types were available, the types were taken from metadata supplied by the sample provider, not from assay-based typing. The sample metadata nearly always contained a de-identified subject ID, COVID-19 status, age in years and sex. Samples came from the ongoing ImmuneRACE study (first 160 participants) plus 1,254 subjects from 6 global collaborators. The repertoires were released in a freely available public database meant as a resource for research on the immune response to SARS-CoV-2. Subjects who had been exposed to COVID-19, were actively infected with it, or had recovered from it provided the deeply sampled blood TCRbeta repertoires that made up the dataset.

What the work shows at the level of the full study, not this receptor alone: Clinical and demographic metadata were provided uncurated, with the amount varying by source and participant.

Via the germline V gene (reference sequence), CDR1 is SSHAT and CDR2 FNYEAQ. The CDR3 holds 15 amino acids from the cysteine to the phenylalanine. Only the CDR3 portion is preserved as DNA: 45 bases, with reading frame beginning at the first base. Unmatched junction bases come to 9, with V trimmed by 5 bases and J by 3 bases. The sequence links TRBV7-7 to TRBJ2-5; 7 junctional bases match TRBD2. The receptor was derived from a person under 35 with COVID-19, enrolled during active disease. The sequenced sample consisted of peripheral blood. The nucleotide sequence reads TGTGCCAGCAGCCAAATCGTGGGGGGGGAAGAGACCCAGTACTTC. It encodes CASSQIVGGEETQYF. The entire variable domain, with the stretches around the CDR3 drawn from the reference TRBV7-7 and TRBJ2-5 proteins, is GAGVSQSPRYKVTKRGQDVTLRCDPISSHATLYWYQQALGQGPEFLTYFNYEAQPDKSGLPSDRFSAERPEGSISTLTIQRTEQRDSAMYRCASSQIVGGEETQYFGPGTRLLVL.